This is a list of T cell receptor beta chains from one sample in a study of cytomegalovirus exposure and HLA in healthy donors. Produced via immunoSEQ multiplex PCR; TCRdb's table is partial and in-frame only. The data show around 130,000 clones, with roughly 75% seen just once and less than 6.5% held by the top ten. Sequencing used PBMCs. The receptors were gathered from a young man in good health and CMV-seronegative. The CDR3 runs from the conserved cysteine through the conserved F or W. The D gene is left open where the match is weak. Size values are once, few and many counts, or a class for expanded clones, and some rows have none.

-	-	12	TRBJ2-3	TRBV2	CASSKTVDTQYF	TGTGCCAGCAGTAAAACGGTGGATACGCAGTATTTT
TRBD1	-	14	TRBJ1-2	TRBV19	CASTATGGTGGYTF	TGTGCCAGTACCGCAACAGGGGGGACCGGGGGCTACACCTTC
-	-	13	TRBJ2-7	TRBV9	CASSVGSHDEQYF	TGTGCCAGCAGCGTAGGGAGTCACGACGAGCAGTACTTC
-	-	15	TRBJ1-3	TRBV5-1	CASSLEGDSGNTIYF	TGCGCCAGCAGCTTGGAAGGAGACTCTGGAAACACCATATATTTT
-	-	13	TRBJ2-7	TRBV30	CAWSVRVVDEQYF	TGTGCCTGGAGTGTCAGGGTGGTCGACGAGCAGTACTTC
-	-	17	TRBJ2-3	TRBV29-1	CSVGSLPGVGGTDTQYF	TGCAGCGTTGGGTCCCTCCCCGGGGTAGGGGGTACAGATACGCAGTATTTT
-	-	15	TRBJ2-7	TRBV18	CASSPGFDRHYEQYF	TGTGCCAGCTCACCGGGATTCGACAGACACTACGAGCAGTACTTC
TRBD1	-	15	TRBJ2-7	TRBV6-6	CASSYAGQGAYEQYF	TGTGCCAGCAGTTACGCGGGACAGGGGGCCTACGAGCAGTACTTC
TRBD2	-	14	TRBJ2-5	TRBV27	CASSVSGRRETQYF	TGTGCCAGCAGTGTCAGCGGGAGGAGGGAGACCCAGTACTTC
TRBD1	-	13	TRBJ2-2	TRBV2	CASRETGAGELFF	TGTGCCAGCAGAGAGACAGGGGCCGGGGAGCTGTTTTTT
TRBD1	once	14	TRBJ1-6	TRBV19	CASTETGASSPLHF	TGTGCCAGTACCGAGACAGGGGCAAGTTCACCCCTCCACTTT
-	-	18	TRBJ2-6	TRBV7-8	CASSTGVAAHSGANVLTF	TGTGCCAGCAGCACAGGGGTAGCGGCCCACTCTGGGGCCAACGTCCTGACTTTC
-	-	17	TRBJ2-3	TRBV27	CASSFLGRGGITDTQYF	TGTGCCAGCAGTTTCTTGGGTCGCGGCGGGATCACAGATACGCAGTATTTT
TRBD1	-	13	TRBJ1-4	TRBV6-5	CASSQTGNEKLFF	TGTGCCAGCAGTCAGACAGGGAATGAAAAACTGTTTTTT
TRBD1	-	14	TRBJ1-1	TRBV15	CATSSDRGGPEAFF	TGTGCCACCAGCAGTGACAGGGGGGGACCTGAAGCTTTCTTT
TRBD2	-	18	TRBJ2-3	TRBV5-1	CASSYPLGTSGRENTQYF	TGCGCCAGCAGTTACCCCTTGGGGACTAGCGGGAGGGAGAATACGCAGTATTTT
-	few	13	TRBJ2-7	TRBV5-5	CASSRAGEYEQYF	TGTGCCAGCAGCAGAGCAGGGGAGTACGAGCAGTACTTC
TRBD1	-	16	TRBJ1-1	TRBV6-1	CASSEEEGAGGTEAFF	TGTGCCAGCAGTGAAGAGGAGGGAGCAGGGGGGACTGAAGCTTTCTTT
-	-	12	TRBJ2-1	TRBV7-2	CASSSAKREQFF	TGTGCCAGCAGCTCTGCCAAGAGGGAGCAGTTCTTC
TRBD1	-	15	TRBJ2-5	TRBV11-1	CASSHRDRGQETQYF	TGTGCCAGCAGCCACCGGGACAGGGGCCAAGAGACCCAGTACTTC
-	-	15	TRBJ2-7	TRBV13	CASSPQGLLSYEQYF	TGTGCCAGCAGCCCACAGGGACTACTGTCCTACGAGCAGTACTTC
TRBD2	-	15	TRBJ2-5	TRBV5-4	CASSPIAGSKETQYF	TGTGCCAGCAGCCCTATAGCGGGGTCGAAAGAGACCCAGTACTTC
-	-	14	TRBJ2-5	TRBV7-2	CASSFTGYLETQYF	TGTGCCAGCAGCTTTACAGGGTACTTGGAGACCCAGTACTTC
TRBD2	-	15	TRBJ2-5	TRBV6-5	CASRTSGGRQETQYF	TGTGCCAGCAGGACTAGCGGGGGGCGTCAAGAGACCCAGTACTTC
TRBD1	-	19	TRBJ1-2	TRBV7-2	CASSLGPVHSGGANYGYTF	TGTGCCAGCAGCTTGGGCCCAGTGCACTCAGGGGGCGCAAACTATGGCTACACCTTC
-	-	12	TRBJ1-2	TRBV2	CASSGSLYGYTF	TGTGCCAGCAGTGGGAGCCTCTATGGCTACACCTTC
-	-	17	TRBJ2-6	TRBV4-3	CASSQEGFLTGANVLTF	TGCGCCAGCAGCCAAGAGGGCTTCCTTACTGGGGCCAACGTCCTGACTTTC
-	-	15	TRBJ2-3	TRBV19	CASSITVRGTDTQYF	TGTGCCAGTAGTATAACGGTCAGGGGCACAGATACGCAGTATTTT
-	-	12	TRBJ1-2	TRBV28	CASSSPNYGYTF	TGTGCCAGCAGCTCTCCGAACTATGGCTACACCTTC
-	-	14	TRBJ1-1	TRBV18	CASSPRGGNTEAFF	TGTGCCAGCTCACCACGAGGGGGGAACACTGAAGCTTTCTTT
-	-	14	TRBJ1-6	TRBV6-5	CASTPWPGDSPLHF	TGTGCCAGCACCCCTTGGCCGGGTGATTCACCCCTCCACTTT
TRBD1	-	13	TRBJ1-5	TRBV28	CAITGGRNQPQHF	TGTGCCATTACAGGGGGTCGTAATCAGCCCCAGCATTTT
-	-	14	TRBJ1-1	TRBV7-2	CASSSDGGATEAFF	TGTGCCAGCAGCTCAGACGGGGGAGCGACTGAAGCTTTCTTT
TRBD1	-	18	TRBJ1-4	TRBV28	CASTQMNYRDRAGGKLFF	TGTGCCAGCACCCAGATGAATTACCGGGACAGGGCTGGTGGGAAACTGTTTTTT
-	once	15	TRBJ1-6	TRBV7-6	CASSPRTDYNSPLHF	TGTGCCAGCAGCCCGAGGACTGACTATAATTCACCCCTCCACTTT
TRBD1	-	15	TRBJ1-1	TRBV7-9	CASSPRGQGNTEAFF	TGTGCCAGCAGCCCCCGCGGACAGGGGAACACTGAAGCTTTCTTT
-	-	13	TRBJ1-1	TRBV7-7	CASSRGQNTEAFF	TGTGCTAGCAGCCGGGGACAGAACACTGAAGCTTTCTTT
-	-	13	TRBJ2-7	TRBV4-1	CASSQDFSYEQYF	TGCGCCAGCAGCCAAGACTTTAGTTACGAGCAGTACTTC
-	-	14	TRBJ2-7	TRBV7-6	CASSQHRAQDEQYF	TGTGCCAGCAGCCAACACAGGGCGCAGGACGAGCAGTACTTC
-	-	14	TRBJ2-1	TRBV7-2	CASTGGIAYNEQFF	TGTGCCAGCACAGGTGGTATCGCCTACAATGAGCAGTTCTTC
-	few	15	TRBJ1-3	TRBV11-2	CASSPWIGLAPGKYF	TGTGCCAGCAGCCCCTGGATAGGGTTGGCCCCGGGGAAATATTTT
TRBD1	-	14	TRBJ2-7	TRBV7-9	CASSSDRDGVEQYF	TGTGCCAGCAGCTCTGACAGGGATGGAGTCGAGCAGTACTTC
-	-	16	TRBJ2-6	TRBV19	CASSTYRVPGANVLTF	TGTGCCAGTAGTACCTACAGGGTACCCGGGGCCAACGTCCTGACTTTC
TRBD2	-	17	TRBJ2-7	TRBV4-3	CASSQDLPSGRSYEQYF	TGCGCCAGCAGCCAAGACCTCCCTAGCGGGAGATCCTACGAGCAGTACTTC
-	-	14	TRBJ2-7	TRBV29-1	CSVARTQSSYEQYF	TGCAGCGTTGCACGGACTCAAAGCTCCTACGAGCAGTACTTC
-	-	15	TRBJ1-2	TRBV28	CASRSVTGNGYGYTF	TGTGCCAGCAGATCCGTAACAGGGAACGGCTATGGCTACACCTTC
TRBD1	-	15	TRBJ1-6	TRBV19	CASSIPGQGNSPLHF	TGTGCCAGTAGTATCCCGGGACAGGGGAATTCACCCCTCCACTTT
-	-	15	TRBJ1-6	TRBV6-5	CASSASPQGDSPLHF	TGTGCCAGCAGCGCAAGTCCGCAGGGTGATTCACCCCTCCACTTT
TRBD1	-	15	TRBJ2-3	TRBV7-2	CASSFGQVSGDTQYF	TGTGCCAGCAGCTTTGGACAGGTTTCTGGAGATACGCAGTATTTT
TRBD2	-	15	TRBJ2-3	TRBV5-6	CASSLWTSGSTTQYF	TGTGCCAGCAGCTTATGGACTAGCGGGAGCACGACGCAGTATTTT
TRBD1	-	14	TRBJ2-3	TRBV9	CASSPEGATDTQYF	TGTGCCAGCAGCCCCGAGGGGGCAACAGATACGCAGTATTTT
TRBD2	-	15	TRBJ2-3	TRBV25-1	CASSDFAGEKDTQYF	TGTGCCAGCAGTGATTTCGCGGGGGAGAAGGATACGCAGTATTTT
TRBD1	once	16	TRBJ1-2	TRBV6-1	CASSDLGDRVKDGYTF	TGTGCCAGCAGTGATCTGGGGGACAGGGTAAAGGATGGCTACACCTTC
TRBD1	-	14	TRBJ1-4	TRBV5-1	CASSGGTGDEKLFF	TGCGCCAGCAGCGGGGGGACAGGCGATGAAAAACTGTTTTTT
TRBD2	-	15	TRBJ2-1	TRBV27	CASSPTSGYYNEQFF	TGTGCCAGCAGCCCGACTAGCGGGTATTACAATGAGCAGTTCTTC